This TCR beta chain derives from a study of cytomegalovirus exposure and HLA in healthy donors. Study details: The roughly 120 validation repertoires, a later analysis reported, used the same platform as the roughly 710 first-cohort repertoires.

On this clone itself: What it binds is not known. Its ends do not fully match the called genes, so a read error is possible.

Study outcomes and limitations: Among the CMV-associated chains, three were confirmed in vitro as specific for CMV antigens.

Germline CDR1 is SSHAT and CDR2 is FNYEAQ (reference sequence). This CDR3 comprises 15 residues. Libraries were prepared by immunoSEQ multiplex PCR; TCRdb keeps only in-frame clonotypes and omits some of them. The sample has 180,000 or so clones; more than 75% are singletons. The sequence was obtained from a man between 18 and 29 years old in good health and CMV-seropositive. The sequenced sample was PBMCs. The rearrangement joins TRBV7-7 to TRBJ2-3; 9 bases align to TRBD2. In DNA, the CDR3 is TGTGCTAGCAGCTTATTAGCGGGAGTTACAGATACGCAGTATTTT. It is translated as CASSLLAGVTDTQYF.